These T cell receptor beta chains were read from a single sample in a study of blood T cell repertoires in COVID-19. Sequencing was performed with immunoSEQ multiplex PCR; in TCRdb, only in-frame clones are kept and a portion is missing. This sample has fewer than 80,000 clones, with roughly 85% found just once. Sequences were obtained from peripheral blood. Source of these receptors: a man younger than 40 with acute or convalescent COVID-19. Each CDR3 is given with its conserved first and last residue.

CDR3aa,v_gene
CASSLVQAGDGYTF,TRBV5-6
CASSKVDGIRSYNEQFF,TRBV21-1
CASSPNGVRTEAFF,TRBV28
CASSPRGNYETQYF,TRBV7-9
CASSLLPSGSHNSPLHF,TRBV27
CASSHGQGYEQYF,TRBV6-2/TRBV6-3
CASSPRDTTTDTQYF,TRBV5-1
CAWSVRTLNSAEAFF,TRBV30
CASSFRGTSGGLSGANVLTF,TRBV5-1
CASSFKGTYEQYF,TRBV12-3/TRBV12-4
CASSEDRIEETQYF,TRBV10-2
CASSPPSTGLETQYF,TRBV28
CASSPRDRELTGELFF,TRBV18
CASSWDTYEQYF,TRBV6-2/TRBV6-3
CAFDKSHEKLFF,TRBV30
CASSEDSPYEQYF,TRBV6-1
CASSPGQGQSNIQYF,TRBV4-3
CASSPQGLDPYEQYF,TRBV5-1
CASKPIAGAYNEQFF,TRBV28
CASSRQGYEKLFF,TRBV7-9
CASSLVGGGDEQFF,TRBV7-8
CASAGGRGAQPQHF,TRBV19
CSVVSRFPHEQYF,TRBV29-1
CAISAYSSGTPSTDTQYF,TRBV10-3
CASSLRRGRVYEQYF,TRBV11-2
CAASPPGSYEQYF,TRBV19
CASSSERGGAGANVLTF,TRBV28
CASSPPLGLAGATDNEQFF,TRBV18
CASSPIRTSDINEQFF,TRBV9
CASSQGGFRTGVDGYTF,TRBV4-1
CASSQDSSGNTIYF,TRBV7-2
CASSSDREAGEKLFF,TRBV7-9
CASSSRDRDPHNEQFF,TRBV21-1
CASSLVGLSGEQYF,TRBV4-2
CASSSSGQWETQYF,TRBV7-3
CASSVALAGAGELFF,TRBV9
CASSLQAAGVVDEQFF,TRBV7-6
CASANRDSYNSPLHF,TRBV2
CASSVGGVNTEAFF,TRBV9
CASSPVAGPQHF,TRBV19
CAISEQKYEQYF,TRBV10-3
CSVGGHDDQPQHF,TRBV29-1
CASRDYVTYEQYF,TRBV5-1
CASSVGLADTGELFF,TRBV9
CASSLLEGEQFF,TRBV12-3/TRBV12-4
CASSDTDRPPYNEQFF,TRBV2
CASSFIRQGAYEQYF,TRBV7-9
CASSQDFRYEPDTQYF,TRBV4-3
CASKTESNQPQHF,TRBV2
CASSDASGSTDTQYF,TRBV10-2
CASSGLGGSYNEQFF,TRBV7-2
CASSTGYEQYF,TRBV13
CASRGTGGDRVYGYTF,TRBV19
CASSLEGQENYEQYF,TRBV7-6